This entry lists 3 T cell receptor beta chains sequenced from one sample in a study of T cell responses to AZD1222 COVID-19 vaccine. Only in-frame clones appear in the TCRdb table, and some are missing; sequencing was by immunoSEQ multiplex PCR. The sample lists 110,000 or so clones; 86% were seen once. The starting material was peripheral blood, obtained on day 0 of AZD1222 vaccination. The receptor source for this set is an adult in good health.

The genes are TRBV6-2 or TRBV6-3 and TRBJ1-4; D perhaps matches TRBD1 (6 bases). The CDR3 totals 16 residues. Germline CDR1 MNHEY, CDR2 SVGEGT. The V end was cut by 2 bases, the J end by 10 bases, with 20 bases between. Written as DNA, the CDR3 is TGTGCCAGCAGTTACCCGCTGCCAGGGGAGGCTGGAAAACTGTTTTTT. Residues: CASSYPLPGEAGKLFF.

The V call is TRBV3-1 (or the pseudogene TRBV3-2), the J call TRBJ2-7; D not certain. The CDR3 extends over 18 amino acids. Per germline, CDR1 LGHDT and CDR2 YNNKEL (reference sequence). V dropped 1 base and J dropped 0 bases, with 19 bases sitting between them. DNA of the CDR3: TGTGCCAGCAGCCAAGTTCCGGTACGCAGTTCCCTCTCCTACGAGCAGTACTTC. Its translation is CASSQVPVRSSLSYEQYF.

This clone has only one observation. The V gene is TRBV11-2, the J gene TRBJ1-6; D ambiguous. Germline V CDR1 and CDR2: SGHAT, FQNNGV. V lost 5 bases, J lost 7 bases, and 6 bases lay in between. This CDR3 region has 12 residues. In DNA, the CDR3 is TGTGCCAGCAGCGCGGCCAATTCACCCCTCCACTTT. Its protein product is CASSAANSPLHF.